The 8 T cell receptor beta chains listed next were all sequenced from one sample in a study of CD8+CD57+ T cells in acquired aplastic anemia. By flow cytometry, patients selected for sequencing had shown an expansion of CD8+CD57+ cells. The study profiled TCR beta VDJ and CDR3 using genomic DNA as template. Using its own MiXCR run on the reads, TCRdb lists one record per CDR3 protein. Of around 200,000 distinct CDR3 sequences in the sample, roughly 45% are singletons; the top ten hold less than 20%. The sequenced sample was sorted CD4+, CD8+, or CD8+CD57+ T cells (not recorded which) from PBMCs. Source of these receptors: a human donor with aplastic anemia.

The chain carries TRBV7-9 and TRBJ2-3; 12 nucleotides align to TRBD2. There are 16 residues in the CDR3. The trim removed 5 bases at V and 2 bases at J, leaving 5 bases unmatched. Germline CDR1 and CDR2: SEHNR and FQNEAQ (reference sequence). This CDR3 reads CASSPLAGGNTDTQYF. DNA of the CDR3: TGTGCCAGCAGCCCCCTAGCGGGAGGGAACACAGATACGCAGTATTTT.

There are a few counts of this clonotype. For the CDR3, the DNA is TGTGCCAGCAGCTTCACAGGGGAGGAACTGTTTTTT. Residues: CASSFTGEELFF. V gene TRBV5-5 combines with J gene TRBJ1-4, with 7 bases matching TRBD1. The CDR3 is 12 residues long. J gave up 12 bases and V 2 bases, and 4 bases lay outside the gene matches. CDR1 and CDR2 (germline): SGHKS, YYEKEE (reference sequence).

The chain has TRBV20-1 and TRBJ2-3; D gene unclear. This CDR3 is 12 amino acids long. Germline V gives CDR1 DFQATT, CDR2 SNEGSKA (reference sequence). The V gene lost 5 bases and the J gene lost 5 bases, with 11 bases spanning the gap. The CDR3 sequence is CSAPGNGDTQYF. The CDR3 nucleotides read TGCAGTGCTCCCGGAAATGGAGATACGCAGTATTTT.

This clonotype occurred many times. DNA of the CDR3: TGTGCCAGTAGTATAGGCGAGGGGACTCCTGGAATGAAGGATGGCTACACCTTC. Translation gives CASSIGEGTPGMKDGYTF. The chain uses TRBV19 and TRBJ1-2, with D maybe TRBD1 (5 bases). V was shortened by 1 base and J by 6 bases, with 24 bases between the two germline ends. The V gene's germline CDR1 is LNHDA and CDR2 SQIVND (reference sequence). The CDR3 covers 18 residues.

This rearrangement joins TRBV6-2 or TRBV6-3 to TRBJ1-2, with D maybe TRBD1 (6 bases). Trimming shortened V by 6 bases and J by 4 bases, and 15 bases separated the two germline ends. The germline CDR1 and CDR2 sequences are MNHEY and SVGEGT. This CDR3 is 14 amino acids long. CDR3 sequence reads: CASRAQGRGYGYTF. The CDR3, as DNA: TGTGCCAGCAGAGCCCAGGGGCGAGGCTATGGCTACACCTTC.

This chain joins TRBV15 and TRBJ2-7; the D gene is possibly TRBD2 (6 bases). CDR3 size: 15 residues. Germline-derived CDR1 and CDR2 are LNHNV and YYDKDF (reference sequence). V was cut by 1 base and J by 4 bases, with 14 bases left in between. The CDR3 region is CATSRVGGTGYEQYF. The CDR3 DNA is TGTGCCACCAGCAGAGTCGGCGGGACGGGGTACGAGCAGTACTTC. Variable domain in full (rest from reference TRBV15 and TRBJ2-7): DAMVIQNPRYQVTQFGKPVTLSCSQTLNHNVMYWYQQKSSQAPKLLFHYYDKDFNNEADTPDNFQSRRPNTSFCFLDIRSPGLGDTAMYLCATSRVGGTGYEQYFGPGTRLTVT.

In its sample, this clonotype was seen many times. This chain connects TRBV2 to TRBJ1-6, with D possibly being TRBD1 (6 bases). Germline CDR1 reads SNHLY; CDR2 reads FYNNEI. The CDR3 loop spans 14 amino acids. V was pared by 6 bases and J by 5 bases, with 11 bases between. The CDR3 here is CASRADSNNSPLHF. The CDR3, as DNA: TGTGCCAGCAGGGCGGACAGCAATAATTCACCCCTCCACTTT.

This chain links TRBV5-1 with TRBJ1-5; D remains unclear. V was cut by 4 bases and J by 0 bases, with 14 bases left in between. This CDR3 is built from 16 residues. Germline V lookup: CDR1 SGHRS, CDR2 YFSETQ. CDR3 sequence (DNA): TGCGCCAGCAGCCTCTGGGAAACCCATAGCAATCAGCCCCAGCATTTT. Its protein is CASSLWETHSNQPQHF.